This TCR beta chain is from a study of a mutant IDH1 vaccine in newly diagnosed glioma. Time point in this sample: baseline, week 1 (first vaccination visit). Treatment given: pre-vaccination baseline after standard-of-care therapy. Data came from immunoSEQ multiplex PCR; TCRdb stores just in-frame clones and leaves some out. The sample holds about 30,000 clones, roughly 82% seen once. Sequencing was performed on PBMCs, taken from a glioma patient treated with radiotherapy, temozolomide or both. The receptor was isolated from a man aged 25-40 years with glioma.

CDR3 bases: TGCAGCGTTGCGACCCCTCGGGCCGTAGAGACCCAGTACTTC. Protein product: CSVATPRAVETQYF. The chain is built from TRBV29-1 and TRBJ2-5; D not resolved. Looked up from germline, CDR1 is SQVTM and CDR2 is ANQGSEA. The CDR3 consists of 14 residues. Trimming pared 4 bases from V and 4 bases from J, leaving 16 bases between. Full variable domain (remainder filled in from reference TRBV29-1 and TRBJ2-5): SAVISQKPSRDICQRGTSLTIQCQVDSQVTMMFWYRQQPGQSLTLIATANQGSEATYESGFVIDKFPISRPNLTFSTLTVSNMSPEDSSIYLCSVATPRAVETQYFGPGTRLLVL.